Listed below are T cell receptor beta chains from one sample, sequenced in a study of post-analysis software for immune sequencing data. TCRdb re-analysed the PCR reads in MiXCR, keeping a single row per CDR3 protein. Of roughly 620,000 distinct CDR3 sequences in the sample, roughly 47% are singletons; the top ten hold over 1.5%. Sequenced sample: blood. The receptors were sampled from a girl between 10 and 17 years old with multiple sclerosis. CDR3s include the opening cysteine and the closing phenylalanine or tryptophan.

V	J	CDR3
TRBV29-1	TRBJ1-2	CSVDDHNYGYTF
TRBV5-5	TRBJ2-3	CASSLSGFSTDTQYF
TRBV29-1	TRBJ2-7	CSVRGKLRRGSNEQYF
TRBV6-1	TRBJ2-7	CAASSYEQYF
TRBV10-3	NA	CAISEDRGGEQYF
TRBV7-9	TRBJ1-1	CASSLDGGVSAEAFF
TRBV7-2	TRBJ2-1	CASSSFGGGNNEQFF
TRBV3-1	TRBJ2-3	CASSQDPLIPQYF
TRBV5-1	TRBJ2-1	CASSLTQQGVNEQFF
TRBV5-1	TRBJ2-4	CASSPGSILAKNIQYF
TRBV3-1	TRBJ1-2	CASSPTTGGYTF
TRBV6-2/TRBV6-3	TRBJ2-4	CASRSDTRNIQYF
TRBV6-5	TRBJ2-3	CASQTSSGGAADTQYF
TRBV7-9	TRBJ2-4	CASSPTKQVMYF
TRBV13	TRBJ1-2	CASSLSREGAYGCTF
TRBV29-1	TRBJ2-3	CSVGPLSTDTQYF
TRBV5-1	TRBJ1-2	CASSLAAPGLSNYGYTF
TRBV28	TRBJ2-7	CATTIGRGPRSYEQYF
TRBV6-2/TRBV6-3	TRBJ2-3	CASSYVDSTDTQYF
TRBV6-6	TRBJ2-7	CASILGGGGDEQYF
TRBV20-1	TRBJ2-7	CSALTGGNYEQYF
TRBV3-1	TRBJ2-3	CASSQPGFTDTQYF
TRBV12-3/TRBV12-4	TRBJ1-5	CASNRQGVKGPQHF
TRBV12-3/TRBV12-4	TRBJ2-7	CASGPGWYGQYF
TRBV7-9	TRBJ1-1	CASSVRGGGFEAFF
TRBV18	TRBJ2-7	CASSTYWAWQEQYF
TRBV7-9	TRBJ2-1	CASSLLGEYNEQFF
TRBV5-1	TRBJ1-2	CASSLEVGDYGYTF